These 30 T cell receptor beta chains originate from one sample sequenced in a study of blood T cell repertoires in COVID-19 (dated by TCRdb to 2018 to 2020). The receptor library was made with the immunoSEQ multiplex PCR assay. The source is immuneACCESS, and TCRdb retained only in-frame sequences with V and J called. Part of the clones is not carried over; for the studies checked, unresolved V genes explain less than half of this, and the remainder is unexplained. Across this sample there are around 200,000 clones, with more than 80% seen only once. Together, the top ten hold 1.2% of the sample. Sequenced: PBMCs or T cells enriched from blood (not recorded which). Receptors originate from a man younger than 40 who had recovered from COVID-19.

This rearrangement joins TRBV9 to TRBJ2-3; no clear D. The germline V gene encodes CDR1 SGDLS and CDR2 YYNGEE. The ends were cut back, 0 bases at V and 5 bases at J, with 10 bases in the middle. The CDR3 consists of 14 residues. The CDR3 coding sequence is TGTGCCAGCAGCGTAGATGCTAGTTTAGATACGCAGTATTTT. Amino acids: CASSVDASLDTQYF.

This clone was found a few times. CDR3 bases: TGTGCCAGCAGTGAACAGGGGACCAATGAGCAGTTCTTC. This translates into CASSEQGTNEQFF. The chain joins TRBV2 to TRBJ2-1; D possibly corresponds to TRBD1 (6 bases). The V end lost 2 bases, the J end lost 6 bases, and 8 bases lay between the germline ends. Germline CDR1 is SNHLY and CDR2 is FYNNEI. This CDR3 is 13 amino acids long.

The rearrangement links TRBV4-1 to TRBJ1-5; the match to TRBD1 covers 12 bases. The length of the CDR3 is 14 residues. With 4 bases clipped from V and 6 bases from J, the junction kept 1 base outside the gene matches. Germline V lookup: CDR1 MGHRA, CDR2 YSYEKL. For the CDR3, the DNA is TGCGCCAGCAGCCGGGGACAGGGGGCTCAGCCCCAGCATTTT. Translating gives CASSRGQGAQPQHF.

The chain has TRBV6-5 and TRBJ1-5, with 8 bases identical to TRBD1. Germline V gene sequence: CDR1 MNHEY, CDR2 SVGAGI. CDR3 length: 15 residues. V trimming: 6 bases; J trimming: 3 bases; junction bases outside the gene matches: 7. The CDR3, as DNA: TGTGCCAGCAGGGGGACAGGAAAACCCAATCAGCCCCAGCATTTT. Its protein is CASRGTGKPNQPQHF.

The V and J genes are TRBV5-6 and TRBJ2-1; TRBD2 aligns across 8 bases. The CDR3 covers 14 residues. Germline V lookup: CDR1 SGHDT, CDR2 YYEEEE. V trimming: 4 bases; J trimming: 7 bases; junction bases outside the gene matches: 7. DNA for the CDR3: TGTGCCAGCAGCAGGGGACTAGGGCTGAATGAGCAGTTCTTC. Translated: CASSRGLGLNEQFF.

J is TRBJ2-6 and V is TRBV9, with D tentatively TRBD2 (5 bases). Germline V gene data show CDR1 as SGDLS and CDR2 as YYNGEE. V lost 0 bases to trimming and J lost 0 bases, with 13 bases between them. This CDR3 has 18 amino acids. DNA of the CDR3: TGTGCCAGCAGCGTAGGGCCCGGAGGCCCCTCTGGGGCCAACGTCCTGACTTTC. It specifies CASSVGPGGPSGANVLTF.

The chain joins TRBV7-2 to TRBJ1-2, with 7 nucleotides matching TRBD1. The length of the CDR3 is 16 residues. Per the germline V gene, CDR1 is SGHTA and CDR2 is FQGNSA. V trimming: 4 bases; J trimming: 5 bases; junction bases outside the gene matches: 13. The CDR3 nucleotides read TGTGCCAGCAGCTGGACCGGGACAGACCCTTCGTATGGCTACACCTTC. Amino acids: CASSWTGTDPSYGYTF. Full variable domain (outside the CDR3, taken from reference TRBV7-2 and TRBJ1-2): GAGVSQSPSNKVTEKGKDVELRCDPISGHTALYWYRQSLGQGLEFLIYFQGNSAPDKSGLPSDRFSAERTGGSVSTLTIQRTQQEDSAVYLCASSWTGTDPSYGYTFGSGTRLTVV.

This chain links TRBV4-1 with TRBJ2-7; 7 positions agree with TRBD2. Germline V lookup: CDR1 MGHRA, CDR2 YSYEKL. This CDR3 contains 15 residues. The J segment lost 4 bases and the V segment lost 3 bases, leaving 9 bases of the junction unmatched. The CDR3 DNA reads as TGCGCCAGCAGCCAGACGCGCGGGAGTATGTACGAGCAGTACTTC. Residues: CASSQTRGSMYEQYF.

A single count supports this clone. The rearrangement uses TRBV4-3 and TRBJ2-1; 9 bases are a match to TRBD1. The CDR3 consists of 16 residues. Trimming at V came to 3 bases and at J to 7 bases, leaving 10 bases not matched to a gene. CDR1 is LGHNA, CDR2 YSLEER, per germline. CDR3 bases: TGCGCCAGCAGCCACTTACCGGGACAGGGCATGAATGAGCAGTTCTTC. It encodes CASSHLPGQGMNEQFF.

The chain joins TRBV4-3 to TRBJ2-3; TRBD2 matches 8 bases. Looked up from germline, CDR1 is LGHNA and CDR2 is YSLEER. The V and J ends lost 3 bases and 1 base, in that order; junction bases with no gene match: 15. The CDR3 sequence is 19 residues long. DNA of the CDR3: TGCGCCAGCAGCCAGGGAGCACCGGGACTAGGGGGTGGCACAGATACGCAGTATTTT. Translation: CASSQGAPGLGGGTDTQYF.

V is TRBV4-3 and J is TRBJ2-3; a possible D gene is TRBD1 (5 bases). The germline gives CDR1 LGHNA, CDR2 YSLEER. The CDR3 has 15 residues. V was pared by 4 bases and J by 3 bases, with 14 bases between. The CDR3 here is CASSPAPGLTDTQYF. The CDR3 bases are TGCGCCAGCAGCCCTGCGCCAGGGCTGACAGATACGCAGTATTTT.

CDR3 in amino acids: CASSYYRGGSYNEQFF. The DNA for the CDR3 is TGTGCCAGCAGTTACTACAGGGGAGGATCCTACAATGAGCAGTTCTTC. The chain carries TRBV6-6 and TRBJ2-1; D is perhaps TRBD1 (7 bases). The germline V gene encodes CDR1 MNHNY and CDR2 SVGAGI (reference sequence). This CDR3 contains 16 residues. Trimming left V 1 base short and J 1 base short, with 11 bases between.

The chain uses TRBV30 and TRBJ1-2, with TRBD1 matching 7 bases. The CDR3 spans 15 residues. V dropped 0 bases and J dropped 8; count of bases not matched to a gene: 12. Germline V gives CDR1 GTSNPN, CDR2 SVGIG (reference sequence). DNA of the CDR3: TGTGCCTGGAGTGTACGACGGGACAGTTCCTACGGCTACACCTTC. It codes for CAWSVRRDSSYGYTF.

This chain joins TRBV24-1 and TRBJ2-3, with 10 bases matching TRBD2. Germline V gives CDR1 KGHDR, CDR2 SFDVKD. There are 20 residues in the CDR3. V lost 3 bases to trimming and J lost 2 bases; unmatched junction nucleotides: 16. In DNA, the CDR3 is TGTGCCACCAGTGATCGGAGGACTAGCGGAACAGGGGCACACACAGATACGCAGTATTTT. It codes for CATSDRRTSGTGAHTDTQYF.

The chain is built from TRBV13 and TRBJ1-2; D uncertain. In germline, CDR1 is PRHDT, CDR2 FYEKMQ (reference sequence). V lost 0 bases and J 0 bases, leaving 14 bases between the germline ends. The CDR3 loop spans 17 amino acids. CDR3 bases: TGTGCCAGCAGCTTAGGCCGATCCACAAATACTAACTATGGCTACACCTTC. This encodes CASSLGRSTNTNYGYTF.

V is TRBV6-5 and J is TRBJ2-2, with TRBD2 matching over 14 bases. The CDR3 runs 15 residues. Germline assignment: CDR1 MNHEY and CDR2 SVGAGI. V lost 6 bases and J lost 7; bases outside the gene matches: 4. CDR3 residues: CASSGTSGGSGELFF. CDR3 DNA sequence: TGTGCCAGCAGCGGGACTAGCGGGGGCAGCGGGGAGCTGTTTTTT.

With regard to this clone: One junction end does not reproduce the germline sequence, and a read error may be involved. The chain joins TRBV19 to TRBJ2-2; D may be TRBD1 (5 bases). The CDR3 is 13 residues long. In germline, CDR1 is LNHDA, CDR2 SQIVND (reference sequence). CDR3 region: CASRIGATGELFF. Here the CDR3 DNA reads TGTGCCAGTAGAATAGGGGCCACCGGGGAGCTGTTTTTT. Together with reference TRBV19 and TRBJ2-2, the CDR3 gives the full variable domain: DGGITQSPKYLFRKEGQNVTLSCEQNLNHDAMYWYRQDPGQGLRLIYYSQIVNDFQKGDIAEGYSVSREKKESFPLTVTSAQKNPTAFYLCASRIGATGELFFGEGSRLTVL.

Only a few counts were recorded for this clone. V and J are TRBV5-1 and TRBJ2-7, with 10 nucleotides matching TRBD1. The germline V gene encodes CDR1 SGHRS and CDR2 YFSETQ. Trimming cost V 4 bases and J 3 bases; bases outside gene matches: 7. The CDR3 covers 15 residues. For the CDR3, the DNA is TGCGCCAGCAGCGTGGAGGGACAGGGGAGCTACGAGCAGTACTTC. As protein: CASSVEGQGSYEQYF.

The chain uses TRBV5-5 and TRBJ2-7; TRBD1 matches at 8 bases. Unmatched junction bases numbered 2, after V lost 2 bases and J lost 1 base. Germline CDR1 reads SGHKS; CDR2 reads YYEKEE (reference sequence). CDR3 length: 14 residues. This CDR3 is CASSFGQGSYEQYF. CDR3 nucleotides: TGTGCCAGCAGCTTCGGACAGGGATCCTACGAGCAGTACTTC.

This rearrangement joins TRBV21-1 to TRBJ1-2; the tabulated D call, TRBD1, remains unverified against the DNA. TRBV21-1 is shown as a pseudogene. CDR3 length: 21 residues. The CDR3 sequence is CASSKFLVVSDSLRAEYGYTF. The CDR3 nucleotides are TGTGCCAGCAGCAAGTTTCTGGTCGTCAGTGACAGTTTAAGGGCCGAATATGGCTACACCTTC.

The chain couples TRBV7-8 to TRBJ1-1; 9 bases are a match to TRBD1. The V segment lost 6 bases and the J segment 3 bases; nucleotides outside the gene matches: 5. Germline values: CDR1 SGHVS, CDR2 FQNEAQ. This CDR3 has 14 residues. CDR3 in amino acids: CASSRRQGDTEAFF. CDR3 nucleotides: TGTGCCAGCAGTCGTAGACAGGGGGACACTGAAGCTTTCTTT.

This chain links TRBV4-2 with TRBJ1-1; possible D gene TRBD1, 6 bases. The CDR3 has 13 residues. The V and J ends lost 3 bases and 4 bases respectively, with 9 bases between them. Germline V gene data show CDR1 as LGHNA and CDR2 as YNFKEQ. CDR3 DNA: TGTGCCAGCAGCCATACAGGGTCCACTGAAGCTTTCTTT. It translates to CASSHTGSTEAFF.

The rearrangement joins TRBV4-1 to TRBJ1-4; 9 nucleotides agree with TRBD1. The CDR3 length is 15 residues. From germline, CDR1 is MGHRA and CDR2 YSYEKL. V shed 0 bases and J 10 bases; nucleotides not matched to a gene: 6. The CDR3 sequence: CASSQDPTGGRKLFF. Here the CDR3 DNA reads TGCGCCAGCAGCCAAGATCCGACAGGGGGACGAAAACTGTTTTTT.

The chain uses TRBV3-1 (or the pseudogene TRBV3-2) and TRBJ1-1; D might be TRBD1 (6 bases). Germline V lookup: CDR1 LGHDT, CDR2 YNNKEL (reference sequence). V lost 3 bases, J lost 1 base, and 12 bases lay in between. The CDR3 loop spans 15 amino acids. CDR3 in DNA: TGTGCCAGCAGCCACCTGGACAGACCGAACACTGAAGCTTTCTTT. Translated: CASSHLDRPNTEAFF.

The genes are TRBV3-1 (or the pseudogene TRBV3-2) and TRBJ2-1, with 9 bases that match TRBD1. The CDR3 extends over 18 amino acids. Trimming removed 3 bases from V and 5 bases from J; junction bases left unmatched: 14. Looked up from germline, CDR1 is LGHDT and CDR2 is YNNKEL (reference sequence). The DNA for the CDR3 is TGTGCCAGCAGCCATTACCCTCTGCTGGACAGGGGCAACAATGAGCAGTTCTTC. Encoded protein: CASSHYPLLDRGNNEQFF.

In this sample, this clone turned up once. The genes are TRBV18 and TRBJ2-6; D perhaps matches TRBD1 (5 bases). Germline lookup yields CDR1 KGHSH and CDR2 LQKENI. The ends were cut back, 4 bases at V and 1 base at J, with 8 bases in the middle. The CDR3 sequence is 15 residues long. CDR3 nucleotides: TGTGCCAGCTCACTGCAGGGTTCTGGGGCCAACGTCCTGACTTTC. Translated: CASSLQGSGANVLTF.

The chain employs TRBV30 and TRBJ1-1, with a tentative D call TRBD1 (5 bases). The CDR3 covers 11 residues. Germline CDR1 reads GTSNPN; CDR2 reads SVGIG (reference sequence). Deletions cut 1 base from V and 8 bases from J, with 8 bases between. The CDR3 DNA is TGTGCCTGGAGTGAGGGGTTGGAAGCTTTCTTT. Encoded protein: CAWSEGLEAFF.

This chain connects TRBV13 to TRBJ1-2; D not certain. CDR3 length: 14 amino acids. Germline V gene lookup returns CDR1 PRHDT and CDR2 FYEKMQ (reference sequence). Trimming cost V 4 bases and J 7 bases, with 16 bases left between them. The CDR3 region is CASSWSSFDGGYTF. The CDR3 nucleotides are TGTGCCAGCAGCTGGTCGAGCTTTGATGGTGGCTACACCTTC.

The rearrangement links TRBV15 to TRBJ1-5; D ambiguous. Germline-derived CDR1 and CDR2 are LNHNV and YYDKDF (reference sequence). V was cut by 1 base and J by 5 bases, with 6 bases left in between. The CDR3 is 13 residues long. CDR3 in amino acids: CATSRGRDQPQHF. Written as DNA, the CDR3 is TGTGCCACCAGCAGAGGCCGGGATCAGCCCCAGCATTTT.

V and J are TRBV12-3 or TRBV12-4 and TRBJ2-1; D is unclear. V dropped 2 bases and J dropped 5 bases, with 7 bases sitting between them. CDR3 length: 13 residues. Here the CDR3 DNA reads TGTGCCAGCAGTTTATTTTACAACAATGAGCAGTTCTTC. Translation: CASSLFYNNEQFF.